A selection of T cell receptor beta chains follows, all from one sample in a study of blood T cells in healthy people across ages. TCRdb itself ran the 5' RACE reads through MiXCR, one entry per CDR3 protein. The sample includes 1.5 million to 2 million distinct CDR3 sequences, less than 50% of them seen just once. The sequenced sample consisted of blood. The source of these receptors is a woman in her forties in good health. CDR3s include the opening cysteine and the closing phenylalanine or tryptophan. Fields, in order: J gene, D gene, clone size, V gene, CDR3 DNA, CDR3 protein. D genes are given only for firm matches. Expanded clones are given a class, and other clones once, few, many or no size at all.

TRBJ1-2 . many TRBV18 TGTGCCACCCAACAAGGGGGGAACTATGGCTACACCTTC CATQQGGNYGYTF
TRBJ2-4 . . TRBV9 TGTGCCAGCAGCGTAGGGGCAGGGTCCAACATTCAGTACTTC CASSVGAGSNIQYF
TRBJ1-5 . . TRBV18 TGTGCCAGCTCATTCGACAAGGGGCAGTTTAATCAGCCCCAGCATTTT CASSFDKGQFNQPQHF
TRBJ2-1 . few TRBV6-5 TGTGCCAGCAGTTACGAGGGGGGCCACAATGAGCAGTTCTTC CASSYEGGHNEQFF
TRBJ2-1 . . TRBV7-2 TGTGCCAGCAGCTTAGGTATCTACGAGCAGTTCTTC CASSLGIYEQFF
TRBJ2-3 . few TRBV4-2 TGTGCCAGCAGCCAAGTATCTGGAGGGGCCGGGGATACGCAGTATTTT CASSQVSGGAGDTQYF
TRBJ2-3 TRBD2 . TRBV7-2 TGTGCCAGCAGCTTAATCGGGACTAGCGGGGGCCCGATTAGCACAGATACGCAGTATTTT CASSLIGTSGGPISTDTQYF
TRBJ2-1 . . TRBV12-3/TRBV12-4 TGTGCCAGCAGTCCGCTAAAAGGGAGACGGAGCTACAATGAGCAGTTCTTC CASSPLKGRRSYNEQFF
TRBJ2-7 . few TRBV6-5 TGTGCCAGCAGTTTCCAGGCTCTCCGGGGGGAGCAGTACTTC CASSFQALRGEQYF
TRBJ1-6 . few TRBV4-3 TGCGCCAGCAGCCAAGATAGTAATTCACCCCTCCACTTT CASSQDSNSPLHF
TRBJ1-6 . . TRBV20-1 TGCAGTGCTCCCCCCGACGGACTCAATAATTCACCCCTCCACTTT CSAPPDGLNNSPLHF
TRBJ2-3 . . TRBV7-2 TGTGCCAGCAGGAACCTCAAGGGAAGCACAGATACGCAGTATTTT CASRNLKGSTDTQYF
TRBJ2-7 TRBD2 few TRBV3-1 TGTGCCAGCAGCCAACCCGGACTAGCGGGGCGCCGATCCTACGAGCAGTACTTC CASSQPGLAGRRSYEQYF
TRBJ2-1 TRBD2 few TRBV12-3/TRBV12-4 TGTGCCAGCAGTTTAAAAGCGGGGGGGCTATACAATGAGCAGTTCTTC CASSLKAGGLYNEQFF
TRBJ2-3 . few TRBV12-3/TRBV12-4 TGTGCCAGCAGTTTCCCTAGCGACCACACAGATACGCAGTATTTT CASSFPSDHTDTQYF
TRBJ2-5 . . TRBV5-1 TGCGCCAGCATCTTGAAATACAATGAGCAGTACTTC CASILKYNEQYF
TRBJ1-5 . . TRBV5-5 TGTGCCAGCAGGCCAGGGGTTGGCAATCAGCCCCAGCATTTT CASRPGVGNQPQHF
TRBJ1-2 . . TRBV3-1 TGTGCCAGCAGCCAAGGGAAAGGGGACAACGGCTACACCTTC CASSQGKGDNGYTF
TRBJ1-1 TRBD1 . TRBV5-1 TGCGCCAGCAGCCAGCGACAGGGAAGTATGAACACTGAAGCTTTCTTT CASSQRQGSMNTEAFF
TRBJ1-4 TRBD1 . TRBV27 TGTGCCAGCAGTTGGAGCAGGGGGGCGGAAAAACTGTTTTTT CASSWSRGAEKLFF
TRBJ2-1 TRBD1 . TRBV24-1 TGTGTCACCAGTGGCCCTGACAGGGGAAGGGCCCCTTACAATGAGCAGTTCTTC CVTSGPDRGRAPYNEQFF
TRBJ2-5 . . TRBV6-1 TGTGCCAGCAGTGCCACCGACCGGGGTTTGTCCGGAGAGACCCAGTACTTC CASSATDRGLSGETQYF